Each of the 27 T cell receptor beta chains below was sequenced from the same sample in a study of shared T cell receptors in the human thymus. This table comes from immunoSEQ multiplex PCR, and its TCRdb copy is limited to in-frame clones, with some not included. In the table there are over 450,000 clones, around 82% of which are singletons. Another study also made use of these data, one on human thymus T cells.

Sequencing used thymocytes. Receptor source: a boy under two years old with a congenital heart defect.

The V gene is TRBV4-3, the J gene TRBJ2-5; tentatively, D is TRBD1 (6 bases). V was trimmed by 1 base and J by 0 bases, leaving 9 bases between them. The germline V gene has CDR1 LGHNA and CDR2 YSLEER. CDR3 size: 15 residues. This CDR3 reads CASSQVPGDQETQYF. CDR3 DNA: TGCGCCAGCAGCCAAGTCCCAGGGGACCAAGAGACCCAGTACTTC.

This clone was counted a few times. The chain is built from TRBV29-1 and TRBJ2-7; 11 bases agree with TRBD1. The CDR3 length is 13 residues. J was trimmed by 4 bases and V by 8 bases; bases with no gene match: 7. Germline lookup yields CDR1 SQVTM and CDR2 ANQGSEA. DNA of the CDR3: TGCAGCACATCGGGACAGGGGGGTTACGAGCAGTACTTC. This gives the protein CSTSGQGGYEQYF.

The sample holds a few counts of this clone. The V gene is TRBV19, the J gene TRBJ1-2, with D maybe TRBD1 (6 bases). Germline V gene lookup returns CDR1 LNHDA and CDR2 SQIVND (reference sequence). The CDR3 covers 14 residues. V shed 5 bases and J shed 3 bases, with 13 bases lying between them. CDR3 coding DNA: TGTGCCAGTAGTGCGAGACAGGAGGACTATGGCTACACCTTC. Its protein is CASSARQEDYGYTF.

This sequence joins TRBV5-6 and TRBJ2-7; 12 bases line up with TRBD2. The CDR3 is 15 amino acids. Germline CDR1 reads SGHDT; CDR2 reads YYEEEE. The ends lost 0 bases at V and 7 bases at J; junction bases unmatched: 5. CDR3 loop: CASSLATSGSGEQYF. Here the CDR3 DNA reads TGTGCCAGCAGCTTGGCGACTAGCGGGAGTGGAGAGCAGTACTTC.

This rearrangement joins TRBV11-3 to TRBJ1-1; a weak D match, TRBD1 (5 bases). This CDR3 has 14 residues. Trimming took off 4 bases at V and 3 bases at J, with 12 bases between the two ends. CDR1 and CDR2 (germline): SGHNT, YENEEA. CDR3 region: CASSCKGIYTEAFF. In nucleotides, the CDR3 is TGTGCCAGCAGCTGTAAGGGGATTTACACTGAAGCTTTCTTT.

The gene calls are TRBV18 and TRBJ2-7; D is undetermined. The CDR3 has 15 residues. CDR1 and CDR2 (germline): KGHSH, LQKENI. Trimming left V 0 bases short and J 3 bases short, with 12 bases between. This CDR3 is CASSPPDQRIYEQYF. The CDR3 DNA sequence: TGTGCCAGCTCACCACCTGACCAGAGGATCTACGAGCAGTACTTC.

J is TRBJ1-3 and V is TRBV27; tentative D call: TRBD1 (5 bases). CDR3 length equals 16 residues. Germline lookup yields CDR1 MNHEY and CDR2 SMNVEV (reference sequence). The V and J ends lost 3 bases and 0 bases respectively, with 12 bases between them. CDR3 in amino acids: CASSLHRIPSGNTIYF. The DNA of the CDR3 is TGTGCCAGCAGTTTGCACAGGATCCCCTCTGGAAACACCATATATTTT.

The genes are TRBV30 and TRBJ2-5, with 14 bases lining up with TRBD2. Per the germline V gene, CDR1 is GTSNPN and CDR2 is SVGIG (reference sequence). The CDR3 loop spans 17 amino acids. V lost 3 bases, J lost 1 base, and 7 bases stayed unmatched. The CDR3 loop reads CAWSTTSGRAFQETQYF. As DNA, the CDR3 is TGTGCCTGGAGCACGACTAGCGGGAGGGCCTTCCAAGAGACCCAGTACTTC. Full variable domain (outside the CDR3, taken from reference TRBV30 and TRBJ2-5): SQTIHQWPATLVQPVGSPLSLECTVEGTSNPNLYWYRQAAGRGLQLLFYSVGIGQISSEVPQNLSASRPQDRQFILSSKKLLLSDSGFYLCAWSTTSGRAFQETQYFGPGTRLLVL.

This rearrangement joins TRBV6-1 to TRBJ2-7; TRBD2 aligns across 14 bases. Germline CDR1 MNHNS, CDR2 SASEGT. The V and J ends lost 10 bases and 5 bases, in that order; junction bases with no gene match: 10. The CDR3 totals 15 residues. The CDR3 DNA sequence: TGTGCCACTCGGACTAGCGGGAGGACGGTCGACGAGCAGTACTTC. Translated: CATRTSGRTVDEQYF.

A few counts support this clone. The CDR3 region is CSAGGGNEQYF. DNA for the CDR3: TGCAGCGCGGGGGGAGGGAACGAGCAGTACTTC. The chain uses TRBV29-1 and TRBJ2-7; TRBD2 matches 7 bases. The germline V gene has CDR1 SQVTM and CDR2 ANQGSEA. After removal of 7 bases from V and 5 bases from J, the junction contained 5 bases not matched to a gene. CDR3 length equals 11 residues.

J is TRBJ2-1 and V is TRBV28, with TRBD1 matching 10 bases. The CDR3 covers 15 residues. Germline V gene data show CDR1 as MDHEN and CDR2 as SYDVKM. V was pared by 7 bases and J by 5 bases, with 8 bases of the junction left unmatched. CDR3 loop: CASNPGTGEHNEQFF. The CDR3 DNA reads as TGTGCCAGCAACCCCGGGACAGGGGAACACAATGAGCAGTTCTTC.

The genes are TRBV2 and TRBJ2-7; D is perhaps TRBD2 (6 bases). The CDR3 is made up of 15 amino acids. Germline CDR1 is SNHLY and CDR2 is FYNNEI. Deletions cut 7 bases from V and 3 bases from J, with 19 bases between. The DNA for the CDR3 is TGTGCCAGCACCCCGATAGGGGACTCGATCTACGAGCAGTACTTC. This codes for CASTPIGDSIYEQYF.

The rearrangement joins TRBV21-1 to TRBJ1-2; the table gives TRBD1 as D, unverified against the DNA. TRBV21-1 is deemed a pseudogene. CDR3 size: 12 residues. Here the CDR3 DNA reads TGTGCCAGCATCAGGGTTGGCTATGGCTACACCTTC. As protein: CASIRVGYGYTF.

The chain couples TRBV19 to TRBJ2-3; D may be TRBD2 (6 bases). The CDR3 is made up of 16 amino acids. Germline-derived CDR1 and CDR2 are LNHDA and SQIVND (reference sequence). Between the trimmed V and J ends, which lost 3 bases and 1 base, there was a span of 14 bases. CDR3 nucleotides: TGTGCCAGTAGTATGCCTAGTGCGGGACGCACAGATACGCAGTATTTT. This translates into CASSMPSAGRTDTQYF.

This clone was recorded a few times. The chain recombines TRBV10-3 with TRBJ2-7; D may be TRBD2 (6 bases). The CDR3 extends over 17 amino acids. The V end lost 0 bases, the J end lost 3 bases, and 18 bases lay between the germline ends. Germline CDR1 is ENHRY and CDR2 is SYGVKD. The CDR3 spells CAISESTPRGWFYEQYF. The DNA of the CDR3 is TGTGCCATCAGTGAGTCGACTCCGCGGGGTTGGTTCTACGAGCAGTACTTC.

In its sample, this clone was seen a few times. V usage is TRBV7-4 and J usage is TRBJ1-1; 7 bases fit TRBD1. The CDR3 loop spans 15 amino acids. V shed 1 base and J 10 bases; nucleotides not matched to a gene: 12. The germline V gene encodes CDR1 SGHVT and CDR2 SQSDAQ. Here the CDR3 reads CASSLENLGQAGAFF. The CDR3 DNA is TGTGCCAGCAGCTTAGAGAATCTAGGACAGGCGGGAGCTTTCTTT.

This clone was observed a handful of times. The CDR3 protein is CASTSGGAYEQYF. CDR3 in DNA: TGCGCCAGCACATCAGGGGGCGCCTACGAGCAGTACTTC. The rearrangement uses TRBV10-2 and TRBJ2-7, with 8 positions matching TRBD1. Germline V gene sequence: CDR1 WSHSY, CDR2 SAAADI. This CDR3 is built from 13 residues. V gave up 7 bases and J gave up 2 bases; unmatched junction bases: 4.

This clone was counted once. The chain links TRBV25-1 to TRBJ2-7; 8 bases match TRBD2. Per the germline V gene, CDR1 is MGHDK and CDR2 is SYGVNS. J was trimmed by 1 base and V by 9 bases; bases with no gene match: 5. The CDR3 consists of 13 residues. The CDR3 loop reads CASGGLVSYEQYF. The CDR3 bases are TGTGCCAGTGGGGGACTAGTGTCCTACGAGCAGTACTTC.

V is TRBV23-1 and J is TRBJ1-5; TRBD1 matches 7 bases. TRBV23-1 is an ORF for which the function is uncertain. The CDR3 totals 15 residues. Trimming at V came to 4 bases and at J to 3 bases, leaving 6 bases not matched to a gene. CDR3 bases: TGCGCCAGCAGTCTTAGACAGGGCCACAATCAGCCCCAGCATTTT. As protein: CASSLRQGHNQPQHF.

The chain combines TRBV9 with TRBJ1-1; 7 bases agree with TRBD1. The CDR3 extends over 13 amino acids. Germline-derived CDR1 and CDR2 are SGDLS and YYNGEE. Trimming cost V 6 bases and J 7 bases; bases outside gene matches: 9. DNA of the CDR3: TGTGCCAGCACCCAAATAGACAGGGTTGAAGCTTTCTTT. This sequence encodes CASTQIDRVEAFF.

The chain has TRBV4-3 and TRBJ2-1; D remains unclear. The CDR3 consists of 15 residues. Germline lookup yields CDR1 LGHNA and CDR2 YSLEER. The V and J ends lost 6 bases and 5 bases respectively, with 17 bases between them. CDR3 bases: TGCGCCAGCAGTTACGGTGGGCCCTCAGACAATGAGCAGTTCTTC. Protein sequence: CASSYGGPSDNEQFF.

V usage is TRBV6-5 and J usage is TRBJ1-4; D is possibly TRBD1 (6 bases). Deletions cut 5 bases from V and 9 bases from J, with 19 bases between. This CDR3 is 15 amino acids long. Germline V CDR1 and CDR2: MNHEY, SVGAGI. CDR3 DNA: TGTGCCAGCAGTCCCTGGACAGCCCCCGCCAAAAAACTGTTTTTT. Its protein is CASSPWTAPAKKLFF.

The chain has TRBV4-3 and TRBJ2-1; D may be TRBD2 (6 bases). Trimming cost V 3 bases and J 10 bases, with 19 bases left between them. The CDR3 has 15 amino acids. The germline V gene encodes CDR1 LGHNA and CDR2 YSLEER. The CDR3 sequence: CASSHPLAPVPEQFF. The CDR3 bases are TGCGCCAGCAGCCATCCCCTAGCGCCGGTCCCGGAGCAGTTCTTC.

V usage is TRBV6-1 and J usage is TRBJ2-7, with TRBD2 matching 8 bases. Germline V gene data show CDR1 as MNHNS and CDR2 as SASEGT. The length of the CDR3 is 14 residues. J was trimmed by 5 bases and V by 3 bases; bases with no gene match: 6. The CDR3 bases are TGTGCCAGCAGTGACGGGGGGGGGTTCGACGAGCAGTACTTC. Residues: CASSDGGGFDEQYF.

The chain carries TRBV29-1 and TRBJ2-1, with D possibly TRBD2 on 6 matching bases. V dropped 6 bases and J dropped 5 bases, with 17 bases sitting between them. Per the germline V gene, CDR1 is SQVTM and CDR2 is ANQGSEA. This CDR3 has 14 residues. The DNA of the CDR3 is TGCAGCGTCCTCCTACCGGGAGCACACAATGAGCAGTTCTTC. Its protein is CSVLLPGAHNEQFF.

The count of this clone is one. This chain connects TRBV5-1 to TRBJ2-1; 15 bases fit TRBD2. Trimming took 3 bases from V and 13 from J; bases not matched to a gene: 5. CDR3 size: 14 residues. The germline CDR1 and CDR2 sequences are SGHRS and YFSETQ. CDR3 coding DNA: TGCGCCAGCAGCTCCTGGACTAGCGGGAGGGTTCAGTTCTTC. It is translated as CASSSWTSGRVQFF. Filled out from reference TRBV5-1 and TRBJ2-1, the complete variable domain reads KAGVTQTPRYLIKTRGQQVTLSCSPISGHRSVSWYQQTPGQGLQFLFEYFSETQRNKGNFPGRFSGRQFSNSRSEMNVSTLELGDSALYLCASSSWTSGRVQFFGPGTRLTVL.

J is TRBJ2-3 and V is TRBV10-3; 13 bases match TRBD2. The trim removed 8 bases at V and 2 bases at J, leaving 7 bases unmatched. Germline V lookup: CDR1 ENHRY, CDR2 SYGVKD. The CDR3 spans 16 residues. The CDR3 nucleotides read TGTGCCATCGGTCCGGGACTAGCGGGATTCACAGATACGCAGTATTTT. This gives the protein CAIGPGLAGFTDTQYF.